The present T cell receptor (beta chain) was sequenced within a study of OX40 agonist ivuxolimab in advanced cancers. For the study at large: Dose-escalation patients suffered from hepatocellular carcinoma, melanoma, renal cell or head and neck cancer.

Germline V gene sequence: CDR1 SGHRS, CDR2 YFSETQ. The length of the CDR3 is 14 residues. V dropped 3 bases and J dropped 3 bases, with 12 bases sitting between them. Only a few counts were recorded for this clone. Profiled with immunoSEQ multiplex PCR; TCRdb holds only in-frame clones, not every one. This table has some 70,000 clones, just over 85% appearing once. This specimen was CD4+ or CD8+ T cells sorted from blood, taken in a trial of the OX40 agonist ivuxolimab. This chain links TRBV5-1 with TRBJ1-1; perhaps TRBD1 as D (6 bases). This clonotype originated in an adult with an advanced solid tumor such as melanoma, head and neck, liver or kidney cancer. The chain's CDR3 is CASSSYRVDTEAFF. The CDR3 DNA reads TGCGCCAGCAGCTCCTACAGGGTTGACACTGAAGCTTTCTTT.